These T cell receptor beta chains were read from a single sample in a study of read filtering for tumor transcriptome and immune sequencing. TCRdb called the reads again in MiXCR, with one record for every CDR3 protein. The table records 20,000 to 30,000 distinct CDR3 sequences, approximately 23% of them present only once. Source material: a population of CD138-negative cells sorted from bone marrow. These receptor sequences come from a donor over 35 with multiple myeloma. Both conserved end residues are part of each CDR3. D genes are given only for firm matches. The listing skips clone size in some rows; elsewhere it reads once, few, many or a size class.

clone size: NA; V gene: TRBV6-5; D gene: NA; J gene: TRBJ1-5; CDR3 length: 14; CDR3 DNA: TGTGCCAGCAGTTACGGAGCGGAGGGTCAGCCCCAGCATTTT; CDR3 protein: CASSYGAEGQPQHF
clone size: many; V gene: TRBV14; D gene: TRBD1; J gene: TRBJ2-7; CDR3 length: 15; CDR3 DNA: TGTGCCAGCAGCCACCCGGGACAGGGATTCCACGAGCAGTACTTC; CDR3 protein: CASSHPGQGFHEQYF
clone size: many; V gene: TRBV7-3; D gene: NA; J gene: TRBJ1-4; CDR3 length: 9; CDR3 DNA: TGTGCCAGCAGCTGGGCACTGTTTTTT; CDR3 protein: CASSWALFF
clone size: many; V gene: TRBV5-6; D gene: NA; J gene: TRBJ2-5; CDR3 length: 14; CDR3 DNA: TGTGCCAGCAGCTTGTGGGGGGACCGGGAGACCCAGTACTTC; CDR3 protein: CASSLWGDRETQYF
clone size: many; V gene: TRBV18; D gene: TRBD1; J gene: TRBJ2-1; CDR3 length: 14; CDR3 DNA: TGTGCCAGCTCTACCGGGACAGGGTACAATGAGCAGTTCTTC; CDR3 protein: CASSTGTGYNEQFF
clone size: many; V gene: TRBV7-2; D gene: NA; J gene: TRBJ2-1; CDR3 length: 16; CDR3 DNA: TGTGCCAGCAGCTTAAGGTCACGAGACAGTGTCAATGAGCAGTTCTTC; CDR3 protein: CASSLRSRDSVNEQFF
clone size: once; V gene: TRBV5-6; D gene: NA; J gene: TRBJ1-2; CDR3 length: 17; CDR3 DNA: TGTGCCAGCAGATCGAATCGACAGTGGGGATCAAACTATGCCTACACCTTC; CDR3 protein: CASRSNRQWGSNYAYTF
clone size: few; V gene: TRBV12-3/TRBV12-4; D gene: TRBD1; J gene: TRBJ1-5; CDR3 length: 16; CDR3 DNA: TGTGCCAGCAGGAATATGTTTGCAGGGGGGAATCAGCCCCAGCATTTT; CDR3 protein: CASRNMFAGGNQPQHF
clone size: NA; V gene: TRBV2; D gene: NA; J gene: TRBJ1-3; CDR3 length: 17; CDR3 DNA: TGTGCCAGCAGTGAATTTGGATTCCTACCTCCTGGAAACACCATATATTTT; CDR3 protein: CASSEFGFLPPGNTIYF
clone size: NA; V gene: TRBV28; D gene: NA; J gene: TRBJ2-6; CDR3 length: 16; CDR3 DNA: TGTGCCAGCAGTTCACACTTAACCTATGGGGCCAACGTCCTGACTTTC; CDR3 protein: CASSSHLTYGANVLTF
clone size: many; V gene: TRBV28; D gene: NA; J gene: TRBJ2-5; CDR3 length: 11; CDR3 DNA: TGTGCCAGCACTGGGTTTGAGACCCAGTACTTC; CDR3 protein: CASTGFETQYF
clone size: many; V gene: TRBV24-1; D gene: NA; J gene: TRBJ2-2; CDR3 length: 13; CDR3 DNA: TGTGCCACCAGTGATCCGACTGCCGGGGAGCTGTTTTTT; CDR3 protein: CATSDPTAGELFF
clone size: many; V gene: TRBV4-1; D gene: NA; J gene: TRBJ2-1; CDR3 length: 19; CDR3 DNA: TGCGCCAGCAGCCAAGAGGGCGGGCTAGTATTCGGGACCTACAATGAGCAGTTCTTC; CDR3 protein: CASSQEGGLVFGTYNEQFF
clone size: many; V gene: TRBV10-2; D gene: NA; J gene: TRBJ2-5; CDR3 length: 14; CDR3 DNA: TGCGCCAGCAGTGATCGGGATCCCCGGGAGACCCAGTACTTC; CDR3 protein: CASSDRDPRETQYF
clone size: many; V gene: TRBV7-9; D gene: NA; J gene: TRBJ2-3; CDR3 length: 9; CDR3 DNA: TGTGCCGCCGAAGATACGCAGTATTTT; CDR3 protein: CAAEDTQYF
clone size: many; V gene: TRBV7-9; D gene: NA; J gene: TRBJ1-1; CDR3 length: 14; CDR3 DNA: TGTGCCAGCAGCCCAGGGGTCCTGAACACTGAAGCTTTCTTT; CDR3 protein: CASSPGVLNTEAFF
clone size: many; V gene: TRBV5-1; D gene: NA; J gene: TRBJ1-1; CDR3 length: 15; CDR3 DNA: TGCGCCAGCAGCCAAGGACACGCGGATAGCACTGAAGCTTTCTTT; CDR3 protein: CASSQGHADSTEAFF
clone size: NA; V gene: TRBV7-6; D gene: TRBD1; J gene: TRBJ2-2; CDR3 length: 13; CDR3 DNA: TGTGCCAGCAGCCCGGACAGGGGCCGGGAGCTGTCTTTT; CDR3 protein: CASSPDRGRELSF
clone size: many; V gene: TRBV20-1; D gene: NA; J gene: TRBJ2-1; CDR3 length: 16; CDR3 DNA: TGCAGTGCTAGAGGTGTCCCAGGGCTAAGTACCAATGAGCAGTTCTTC; CDR3 protein: CSARGVPGLSTNEQFF
clone size: many; V gene: TRBV5-5; D gene: TRBD1; J gene: TRBJ2-7; CDR3 length: 15; CDR3 DNA: TGTGCCAGCAGCTTGGCGGCAGGGGGAGTCTACGAGCAGTACTTC; CDR3 protein: CASSLAAGGVYEQYF
clone size: many; V gene: TRBV25-1; D gene: NA; J gene: TRBJ2-3; CDR3 length: 13; CDR3 DNA: TGTGCCAGCAGTTTTGGGACCACAGATACGCAGTATTTT; CDR3 protein: CASSFGTTDTQYF
clone size: NA; V gene: TRBV7-2; D gene: TRBD2; J gene: TRBJ2-4; CDR3 length: 17; CDR3 DNA: TGTGCCAGCAGCCGCCCATGGGAGGGAGTAACCAAAAACATTCAGTACTTC; CDR3 protein: CASSRPWEGVTKNIQYF
clone size: many; V gene: TRBV18; D gene: NA; J gene: TRBJ1-2; CDR3 length: 15; CDR3 DNA: TGTGCCAGCTCACCCGGAGGGCAGGGTGCCTATGGCTACACCTTC; CDR3 protein: CASSPGGQGAYGYTF
clone size: NA; V gene: TRBV20-1; D gene: NA; J gene: TRBJ2-3; CDR3 length: 12; CDR3 DNA: TGCAGTGCTTCGACAGAGACAGATACGCAGTATTTT; CDR3 protein: CSASTETDTQYF
clone size: many; V gene: TRBV6-5; D gene: NA; J gene: TRBJ2-7; CDR3 length: 14; CDR3 DNA: TGTGCCAGCAGTTTAGCGGACAGGGAGGGCGAGCAGTACTTC; CDR3 protein: CASSLADREGEQYF
clone size: many; V gene: TRBV10-3; D gene: NA; J gene: TRBJ1-1; CDR3 length: 11; CDR3 DNA: TGTGCCATCAGTGCTGGCACTGAAGCTTTCTTT; CDR3 protein: CAISAGTEAFF
clone size: few; V gene: TRBV29-1; D gene: NA; J gene: TRBJ1-1; CDR3 length: 10; CDR3 DNA: TGCAGCGTCCAGGGCAATGAAGCTTTCTTT; CDR3 protein: CSVQGNEAFF
clone size: many; V gene: TRBV28; D gene: TRBD1; J gene: TRBJ1-4; CDR3 length: 14; CDR3 DNA: TGTGCCAGCAGTTTCGACAGGGCCAAGGGAAAACTGTTTTTT; CDR3 protein: CASSFDRAKGKLFF